The sample holds a few counts of the clone carrying this TCR beta chain. Antigen specificity is unknown. This sample was taken from a study of blood T cells in healthy people across ages. A J-beta primer mix and a sample-barcoded 5' primer were used in a second PCR of about 7 to 12 cycles. TCRdb itself ran the 5' RACE reads through MiXCR, one entry per CDR3 protein. The sample consists of 790,000 or so distinct CDR3 sequences, just over 55% of them appearing once. Study-level points and caveats: Estimated diversity, derived from one million T cells, was regarded as an underestimate.

The germline V and J ends were trimmed by 1 base and 3 bases, with 11 bases remaining between them. This CDR3 spans 15 amino acids. Input material: blood. The J gene is TRBJ2-3, the V gene TRBV12-3 or TRBV12-4; weak D call: TRBD1 (6 bases). The TCR originated in a man aged 40-49 years in good health. In nucleotides, the CDR3 is TGTGCCAGCAGTTTAGACACAGGGTCTACAGATACGCAGTATTTT. Translated, it gives CASSLDTGSTDTQYF.